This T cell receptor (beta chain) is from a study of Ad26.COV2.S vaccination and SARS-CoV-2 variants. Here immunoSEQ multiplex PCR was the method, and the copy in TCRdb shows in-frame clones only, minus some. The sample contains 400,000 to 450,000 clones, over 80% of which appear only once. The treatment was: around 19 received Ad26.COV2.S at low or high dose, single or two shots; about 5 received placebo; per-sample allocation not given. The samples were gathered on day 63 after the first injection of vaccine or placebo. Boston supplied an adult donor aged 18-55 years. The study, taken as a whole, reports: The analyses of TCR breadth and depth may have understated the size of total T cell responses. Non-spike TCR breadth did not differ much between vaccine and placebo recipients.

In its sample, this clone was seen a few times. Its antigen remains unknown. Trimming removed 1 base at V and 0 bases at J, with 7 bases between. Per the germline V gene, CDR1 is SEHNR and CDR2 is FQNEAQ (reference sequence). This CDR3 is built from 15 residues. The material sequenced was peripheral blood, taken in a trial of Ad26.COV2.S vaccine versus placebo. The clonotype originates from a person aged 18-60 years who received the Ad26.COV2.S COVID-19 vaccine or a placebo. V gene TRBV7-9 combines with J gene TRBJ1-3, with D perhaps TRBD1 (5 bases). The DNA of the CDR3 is TGTGCCAGCAGCTTAGGACAGAGCTCTGGAAACACCATATATTTT. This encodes CASSLGQSSGNTIYF.